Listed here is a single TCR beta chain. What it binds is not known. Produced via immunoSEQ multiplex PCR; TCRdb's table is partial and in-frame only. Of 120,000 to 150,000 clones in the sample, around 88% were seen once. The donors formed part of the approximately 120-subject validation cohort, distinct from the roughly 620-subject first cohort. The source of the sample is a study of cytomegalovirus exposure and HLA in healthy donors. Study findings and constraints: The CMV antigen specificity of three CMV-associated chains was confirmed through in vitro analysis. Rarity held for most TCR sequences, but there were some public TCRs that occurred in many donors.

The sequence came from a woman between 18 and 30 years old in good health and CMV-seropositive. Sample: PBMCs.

CDR3 nucleotide sequence: TGCGCCAGCAGCCAAACAGGGGGACCGGGAAACATTCAGTACTTC. Its translation is CASSQTGGPGNIQYF. The rearrangement links TRBV4-1 to TRBJ2-4, with 8 bases fitting TRBD1. The junction had 6 bases not matched to a gene; V was cut back by 2 bases and J by 6 bases. CDR1 and CDR2 from the germline V gene are MGHRA and YSYEKL. This CDR3 region has 15 residues.